The 10 T cell receptor beta chains given below trace back to one sample, sequenced in a study of Graves' ophthalmopathy and Graves' hyperthyroidism (dated by TCRdb to 2016 to 2019). The run used an Illumina HiSeq 2000. For repertoire sequencing, the TCR beta CDR3 regions were amplified from RNA transcripts. HTBI primers and the Qiagen OneStep RT-PCR kit were used in a first-round RT-PCR, which was followed by a second-round multiplex PCR, size selection and purification. TCRdb handled the public reads itself, with Q25 trimming in fastp and clone calling in MiXCR, and kept productive beta chains. A single entry per CDR3 protein holds the most common genes and DNA from its merged rows. The sample has some 410,000 distinct CDR3 sequences on record, roughly 21% of them singletons. 2.5% to 3.5% of the sample lies in the top ten. Sample: peripheral blood. These receptors all stem from a young woman with stable Graves' hyperthyroidism. Donor details come from another sample of the same person, matched by shared clones.

This clonotype was detected many times. V and J are TRBV24-1 and TRBJ1-1, with D tentatively TRBD1 (6 bases). Trimming shortened V by 9 bases and J by 3 bases, and 13 bases separated the two germline ends. Germline V lookup: CDR1 KGHDR, CDR2 SFDVKD. CDR3 length equals 13 residues. CDR3 nucleotides: TGTGCCACCCGGGGACACCTCCACACTGAAGCTTTCTTT. Translation: CATRGHLHTEAFF.

This clonotype was recorded many times. The chain employs TRBV6-5 and TRBJ1-3; maybe TRBD1 (6 bases). Trimming took off 0 bases at V and 3 bases at J, with 15 bases between the two ends. This CDR3 spans 17 amino acids. CDR1 and CDR2 from the germline V gene are MNHEY and SVGAGI. This CDR3 is CASSYSAGDFFGNTIYF. CDR3 DNA sequence: TGTGCCAGCAGTTACTCGGCAGGGGACTTCTTTGGAAACACCATATATTTT.

The chain recombines TRBV7-8 with TRBJ2-7, with D possibly TRBD2 on 5 matching bases. The CDR3 is made up of 15 amino acids. The ends were cut back, 6 bases at V and 2 bases at J, with 17 bases in the middle. Germline CDR1 is SGHVS and CDR2 is FQNEAQ. The CDR3 loop is CASSSLRGRAYEQYF. As DNA, the CDR3 is TGTGCCAGCAGTTCCCTGAGAGGGCGAGCCTACGAGCAGTACTTC.

This chain connects TRBV6-5 to TRBJ2-2, with 7 bases that match TRBD2. CDR1 and CDR2 from the germline V gene are MNHEY and SVGAGI. The ends lost 0 bases at V and 5 bases at J; junction bases unmatched: 9. This CDR3 has 17 residues. DNA for the CDR3: TGTGCCAGCAGTTACTCCCTAGCGGACTTATCGACCGGGGAGCTGTTTTTT. Translated: CASSYSLADLSTGELFF.

This clonotype was recorded a few times. CDR3 nucleotide sequence: TGTGCCAGCAGTGCCTCCGGGACAGGGGGCGAAGGGCAGTACTTC. This codes for CASSASGTGGEGQYF. The rearrangement links TRBV6-1 to TRBJ2-7; 12 bases are a match to TRBD1. This CDR3 is built from 15 residues. The ends lost 4 bases at V and 9 bases at J; junction bases unmatched: 10. Per the germline V gene, CDR1 is MNHNS and CDR2 is SASEGT.

A single count supports this clonotype. This chain joins TRBV6-1 and TRBJ2-7; tentatively, D is TRBD2 (5 bases). This CDR3 is 13 amino acids long. Germline V gives CDR1 MNHNS, CDR2 SASEGT. With 10 bases removed from V and 3 bases from J, the gap between germline ends came to 16 bases. The CDR3 region has the DNA TGTGCCACCTCCCGAACTAGGAACTACGAGCAGTACTTC. Encoded protein: CATSRTRNYEQYF.

The V gene is TRBV18, the J gene TRBJ1-1; no firm D call. Trimming pared 0 bases from V and 1 base from J, leaving 9 bases between. The CDR3 length is 15 residues. Germline CDR1 KGHSH, CDR2 LQKENI. CDR3 bases: TGTGCCAGCTCACCACCGGCTCAGCGGAACACTGAAGCTTTCTTT. It translates to CASSPPAQRNTEAFF.

This clonotype was picked up a small number of times. The chain couples TRBV7-6 to TRBJ2-6; 8 nucleotides align to TRBD1. Per germline, CDR1 SGHVS and CDR2 FNYEAQ. Trimming removed 0 bases from V and 1 base from J; junction bases left unmatched: 11. CDR3 length: 20 amino acids. CDR3: CASSLASSRTGTSGANVLTF. CDR3 DNA sequence: TGTGCCAGCAGCTTAGCGAGTTCAAGGACAGGGACATCTGGGGCCAACGTCCTGACTTTC.

This clonotype is labeled as medium-sized. V and J are TRBV25-1 and TRBJ2-7; 9 bases line up with TRBD1. The CDR3 sequence is 15 residues long. J was trimmed by 5 bases and V by 3 bases; bases with no gene match: 8. From germline, CDR1 is MGHDK and CDR2 SYGVNS. This CDR3 reads CASSDRDRALNEQYF. CDR3 sequence (DNA): TGTGCCAGCAGTGACCGGGACAGGGCGTTGAACGAGCAGTACTTC.

This clonotype turned up a few times. Possible read error: a much larger clone is one base away. The chain recombines TRBV4-3 with TRBJ2-2; TRBD2 might be the D (5 bases). Germline lookup yields CDR1 LGHNA and CDR2 YSLEER. The CDR3 extends over 18 amino acids. CDR3 bases: TGCGCCAGCAGCAAATTCGGGCTAAACAGTGAATCCACCGGGGAGCTGTGTTTT. The encoded protein is CASSKFGLNSESTGELCF.